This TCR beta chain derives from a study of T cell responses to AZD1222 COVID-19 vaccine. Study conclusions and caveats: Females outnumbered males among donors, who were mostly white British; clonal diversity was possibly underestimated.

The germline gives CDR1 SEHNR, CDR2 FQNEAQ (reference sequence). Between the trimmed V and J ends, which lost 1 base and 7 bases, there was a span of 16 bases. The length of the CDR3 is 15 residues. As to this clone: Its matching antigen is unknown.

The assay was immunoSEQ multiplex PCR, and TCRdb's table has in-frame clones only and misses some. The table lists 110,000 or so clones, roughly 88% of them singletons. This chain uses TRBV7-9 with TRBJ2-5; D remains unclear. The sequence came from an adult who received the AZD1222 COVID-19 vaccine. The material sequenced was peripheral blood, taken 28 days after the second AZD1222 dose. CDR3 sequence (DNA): TGTGCCAGCAGCTTAGTAACGGGTCTAGATGGGACCCAGTACTTC. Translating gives CASSLVTGLDGTQYF. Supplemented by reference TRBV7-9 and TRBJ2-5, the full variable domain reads DTGVSQNPRHKITKRGQNVTFRCDPISEHNRLYWYRQTLGQGPEFLTYFQNEAQLEKSRLLSDRFSAERPKGSFSTLEIQRTEQGDSAMYLCASSLVTGLDGTQYFGPGTRLLVL.